The subject of this entry is one TCR beta chain. This sample stems from a study of control samples from healthy donors and cancer patients. Here immunoSEQ multiplex PCR was the method, and the copy in TCRdb shows in-frame clones only, minus some. The table has some 120,000 clones, around 91% seen once. J was trimmed by 3 bases and V by 7 bases; bases with no gene match: 11. CDR3 length equals 15 residues. Per germline, CDR1 LNHDA and CDR2 SQIVND (reference sequence). What was sequenced was PBMCs. The receptor was isolated from a woman aged 45-65 years with colorectal cancer. This chain joins TRBV19 and TRBJ2-7; 8 bases align to TRBD2. CDR3 loop: CASTATTGGGYEQYF. The DNA for the CDR3 is TGTGCCAGTACCGCTACAACGGGGGGGGGCTACGAGCAGTACTTC.